Below are 10 T cell receptor beta chains sequenced from a single sample in a study of shared clonotypes between healthy human individuals. Only in-frame clones appear in the TCRdb table, and some are missing; sequencing was by immunoSEQ multiplex PCR. Altogether around 650,000 clones are present, approximately 96% being singletons, with the ten largest covering roughly 0.1%. Naivety among CD8 cells was defined by CD45RO negativity and positive CCR7 selection, thereby excluding terminally differentiated effector memory CD45RA+ cells. The sample taken for sequencing was naive CD8+ T cells sorted from blood. The origin of the receptors is a woman in her 30s in good health.

The chain links TRBV7-2 to TRBJ2-1; no reliable D call. The germline CDR1 and CDR2 sequences are SGHTA and FQGNSA. The CDR3 length is 17 residues. V was trimmed by 1 base and J by 7 bases, leaving 20 bases between them. Here the CDR3 reads CASSLVGRLRVENEQFF. The CDR3 DNA sequence: TGTGCCAGCAGCTTAGTAGGGCGCCTACGGGTCGAGAATGAGCAGTTCTTC. Full variable domain (outside the CDR3, taken from reference TRBV7-2 and TRBJ2-1): GAGVSQSPSNKVTEKGKDVELRCDPISGHTALYWYRQSLGQGLEFLIYFQGNSAPDKSGLPSDRFSAERTGGSVSTLTIQRTQQEDSAVYLCASSLVGRLRVENEQFFGPGTRLTVL.

This clone is a singleton in its sample. The chain joins TRBV7-8 to TRBJ2-7; D may be TRBD1 (6 bases). The V end was cut by 6 bases, the J end by 0 bases, with 15 bases between. The germline V gene encodes CDR1 SGHVS and CDR2 FQNEAQ. The length of the CDR3 is 15 residues. The CDR3 here is CASSSQQGVSYEQYF. CDR3 coding DNA: TGTGCCAGCAGTTCTCAACAGGGCGTCTCCTACGAGCAGTACTTC.

The chain carries TRBV6-5 and TRBJ1-2, with D perhaps matching TRBD1 (6 bases). This CDR3 spans 12 amino acids. Germline V gene lookup returns CDR1 MNHEY and CDR2 SVGAGI. Trimming took off 6 bases at V and 3 bases at J, with 8 bases between the two ends. As DNA, the CDR3 is TGTGCCAGCAGAGGGGGTGACTATGGCTACACCTTC. It codes for CASRGGDYGYTF.

V usage is TRBV11-2 and J usage is TRBJ2-7; 7 bases fit TRBD2. Germline CDR1 SGHAT, CDR2 FQNNGV. The CDR3 spans 15 residues. The V and J ends lost 3 bases and 0 bases, in that order; junction bases with no gene match: 5. CDR3: CASSFAGDYSYEQYF. CDR3 DNA: TGTGCCAGCAGCTTCGCGGGGGACTACTCCTACGAGCAGTACTTC.

This clone has just a few counts. The chain employs TRBV14 and TRBJ1-1; no definite D call. CDR1 is SGHDN, CDR2 FVKESK, per germline. The CDR3 contains 12 residues. V was cut by 6 bases and J by 4 bases, with 9 bases left in between. CDR3 region: CASSPGGTEAFF. CDR3 DNA: TGTGCCAGCAGTCCTGGTGGCACTGAAGCTTTCTTT.

CDR3 amino acids: CASTHLIQGHSGNTIYF. CDR3 coding DNA: TGTGCCAGTACCCACTTAATCCAGGGACACTCTGGAAACACCATATATTTT. The chain employs TRBV19 and TRBJ1-3, with D perhaps TRBD1 (6 bases). Trimming removed 7 bases from V and 0 bases from J, with 19 bases in between. Looked up from germline, CDR1 is LNHDA and CDR2 is SQIVND (reference sequence). The CDR3 spans 17 residues.

This chain connects TRBV19 to TRBJ2-7; TRBD2 matches 10 bases. Trimming at V came to 5 bases and at J to 5 bases, leaving 3 bases not matched to a gene. This CDR3 contains 13 residues. Germline CDR1 LNHDA, CDR2 SQIVND (reference sequence). As DNA, the CDR3 is TGTGCCAGTAGTCCTAGCGGGAGAAACGAGCAGTACTTC. Translation gives CASSPSGRNEQYF.

DNA of the CDR3: TGCGCCAGCAGCCAAGATGAAGGGGGCATGACAGATACGCAGTATTTT. It yields the protein CASSQDEGGMTDTQYF. This rearrangement joins TRBV4-1 to TRBJ2-3; 7 bases are a match to TRBD1. Germline V gene lookup returns CDR1 MGHRA and CDR2 YSYEKL. The ends lost 0 bases at V and 3 bases at J; junction bases unmatched: 6. The CDR3 covers 16 residues.

The rearrangement joins TRBV27 to TRBJ2-7, with D possibly matching TRBD2 (7 bases). Looked up from germline, CDR1 is MNHEY and CDR2 is SMNVEV (reference sequence). This CDR3 region has 14 residues. V was cut by 3 bases and J by 4 bases, with 13 bases left in between. The CDR3 DNA sequence: TGTGCCAGCAGTTTTTCCGGGGGGCTGTACGAGCAGTACTTC. Encoded protein: CASSFSGGLYEQYF.

The chain carries TRBV10-3 and TRBJ1-2; D unresolved. Germline V lookup: CDR1 ENHRY, CDR2 SYGVKD. The ends were cut back, 2 bases at V and 0 bases at J, with 16 bases in the middle. The CDR3 sequence is 17 residues long. This chain's CDR3 is CAISEDQIGLANYGYTF. The CDR3 nucleotides are TGTGCCATCAGTGAGGACCAAATCGGGCTAGCTAACTATGGCTACACCTTC.